Following are 17 T cell receptor beta chains from one sample sequenced in a study of spatial heterogeneity in lung cancer. Using its own MiXCR run on the 5' RACE reads, TCRdb lists one record per CDR3 protein. The data contain some 120,000 distinct CDR3 sequences, 10% to 15% of them singletons. Time point described: blood at routine non-recurrence follow-up after resection. The input material, whole RNA from tumor, nontumor lung or frozen PBMC, was sequenced unsorted. The sample in question was PBMCs, obtained at follow-up. All receptors come from a male donor with early-stage non-small cell lung cancer.

This clonotype appeared a few times. The rearrangement joins TRBV3-1 to TRBJ2-1; D remains ambiguous. Trimming cost V 4 bases and J 4 bases, with 11 bases left between them. The CDR3 runs 14 residues. Germline V lookup: CDR1 LGHDT, CDR2 YNNKEL (reference sequence). The CDR3 spells CASSPLESYNEQFF. The CDR3 DNA sequence: TGTGCCAGCAGCCCTTTGGAGAGTTACAATGAGCAGTTCTTC.

By share of the sample, this clonotype is medium-sized. V gene TRBV10-3 combines with J gene TRBJ2-5; D not resolved. CDR1 is ENHRY and CDR2 is SYGVKD in the germline V gene. The germline V and J ends were trimmed by 2 bases and 5 bases, with 12 bases remaining between them. CDR3 length: 14 amino acids. The CDR3 spells CAISERGRSETQYF. The CDR3 DNA is TGTGCCATCAGTGAGAGAGGCAGAAGCGAGACCCAGTACTTC.

This clonotype was seen many times. The CDR3 DNA reads as TGTGCCAGCAGTGCACCGGTGGAGACAGGGATCTACAATGAGCAGTTCTTC. Its protein is CASSAPVETGIYNEQFF. This sequence joins TRBV25-1 and TRBJ2-1; 7 bases agree with TRBD1. Germline CDR1 MGHDK, CDR2 SYGVNS. This CDR3 is 17 amino acids long. V was clipped by 4 bases and J by 3 bases; unmatched bases: 12.

CDR3 protein: CASSPTANVLTF. In DNA form, the CDR3 reads TGTGCCAGCAGTCCGACGGCCAACGTCCTGACTTTC. This chain links TRBV6-6 with TRBJ2-6; D not certain. Germline V gives CDR1 MNHNY, CDR2 SVGAGI (reference sequence). This CDR3 contains 12 residues. The ends were cut back, 5 bases at V and 6 bases at J, with 5 bases in the middle.

The J gene is TRBJ2-3, the V gene TRBV7-2; 7 positions match TRBD2. This CDR3 has 15 residues. V shed 5 bases, J shed 4 bases, and the junction held 9 bases outside the gene matches. CDR1 and CDR2 from the germline V gene are SGHTA and FQGNSA. CDR3 DNA sequence: TGTGCCAGCAGCCGTGGACTAGTCGACGCAGATACGCAGTATTTT. It specifies CASSRGLVDADTQYF.

The chain uses TRBV5-1 and TRBJ1-2, with a tentative D call TRBD1 (6 bases). Trimming cost V 0 bases and J 3 bases, with 9 bases left between them. The CDR3 spans 14 residues. Germline values: CDR1 SGHRS, CDR2 YFSETQ. DNA of the CDR3: TGCGCCAGCAGCTTGGAGTGGACAGACTATGGCTACACCTTC. Translating gives CASSLEWTDYGYTF.

V usage is TRBV7-4 and J usage is TRBJ2-1; 7 positions agree with TRBD2. The CDR3 has 17 amino acids. V gave up 5 bases and J gave up 0 bases; unmatched junction bases: 10. The germline V gene has CDR1 SGHVT and CDR2 SQSDAQ. The CDR3 loop is CASSPQRGPLSYNEQFF. The CDR3 nucleotides read TGTGCCAGCAGCCCCCAGCGGGGCCCTCTCTCCTACAATGAGCAGTTCTTC. Full variable domain (remainder filled in from reference TRBV7-4 and TRBJ2-1): GAGVSQSPRYKVAKRGRDVALRCDSISGHVTLYWYRQTLGQGSEVLTYSQSDAQRDKSGRPSGRFSAERPERSVSTLKIQRTEQGDSAVYLCASSPQRGPLSYNEQFFGPGTRLTVL.

There are many counts of this clonotype. CDR3 sequence: CSAPGTGVGEQYF. The CDR3 region has the DNA TGCAGCGCCCCCGGGACAGGGGTGGGCGAGCAGTACTTC. The chain joins TRBV29-1 to TRBJ2-7; 10 bases map to TRBD1. The CDR3 consists of 13 residues. Germline-derived CDR1 and CDR2 are SQVTM and ANQGSEA. V was pared by 7 bases and J by 6 bases, with 9 bases of the junction left unmatched.

V is TRBV5-4 and J is TRBJ2-1, with a possible D match to TRBD2 (7 bases). The length of the CDR3 is 17 residues. Deletions cut 4 bases from V and 0 bases from J, with 17 bases between. CDR1 SGHNT and CDR2 YYREEE come from the germline V gene (reference sequence). The CDR3 bases are TGTGCCAGCAGCCCCACGCGGGGGCGAGGCTCCTACAATGAGCAGTTCTTC. Residues: CASSPTRGRGSYNEQFF. Looking up the rest from reference TRBV5-4 and TRBJ2-1 gives the full variable domain: ETGVTQSPTHLIKTRGQQVTLRCSSQSGHNTVSWYQQALGQGPQFIFQYYREEENGRGNFPPRFSGLQFPNYSSELNVNALELDDSALYLCASSPTRGRGSYNEQFFGPGTRLTVL.

Only a few counts were recorded for this clonotype. This CDR3 is CASSLGSGAPDTQYF. Written as DNA, the CDR3 is TGTGCCAGCAGCTTAGGGTCCGGGGCGCCAGATACGCAGTATTTT. The chain has TRBV11-2 and TRBJ2-3; tentatively, D is TRBD1 or TRBD2 (5 bases each). Germline-derived CDR1 and CDR2 are SGHAT and FQNNGV. V lost 1 base to trimming and J lost 4 bases, with 12 bases between them. The CDR3 is made up of 15 amino acids. The full variable domain, rest sourced from reference TRBV11-2 and TRBJ2-3, is EAGVAQSPRYKIIEKRQSVAFWCNPISGHATLYWYQQILGQGPKLLIQFQNNGVVDDSQLPKDRFSAERLKGVDSTLKIQPAKLEDSAVYLCASSLGSGAPDTQYFGPGTRLTVL.

The V and J genes are TRBV7-2 and TRBJ2-7, with D maybe TRBD2 (6 bases). This CDR3 spans 15 amino acids. The germline CDR1 and CDR2 sequences are SGHTA and FQGNSA. Trimming took 4 bases from V and 6 from J, leaving 19 bases between them. The CDR3 here is CASSSRRGTYSEQYF. In DNA, the CDR3 is TGTGCCAGCAGCTCCCGGCGGGGAACGTATAGCGAGCAGTACTTC.

V gene TRBV6-5 combines with J gene TRBJ1-6, with 7 nucleotides matching TRBD1. Germline values: CDR1 MNHEY, CDR2 SVGAGI. V trimming: 7 bases; J trimming: 6 bases; junction bases outside the gene matches: 12. The CDR3 has 16 amino acids. DNA for the CDR3: TGTGCCAGCACCCACATGAGGGACAGCCTTAATTCACCCCTCCACTTT. Amino acids: CASTHMRDSLNSPLHF.

This clonotype was seen more than once but under ten times. The CDR3 sequence: CASGYTSETQYF. The CDR3 nucleotides are TGTGCCAGCGGTTATACCTCAGAGACCCAGTACTTC. This chain joins TRBV12-3 or TRBV12-4 and TRBJ2-5, with D unresolved. This CDR3 contains 12 residues. Deletions cut 8 bases from V and 4 bases from J, with 11 bases between.

The chain joins TRBV29-1 to TRBJ1-1, with D possibly TRBD1 on 5 matching bases. V was clipped by 8 bases and J by 7 bases, with 20 bases between them. The CDR3 is made up of 13 amino acids. Germline CDR1 is SQVTM and CDR2 is ANQGSEA. The CDR3 DNA sequence: TGCAGCCATGACAATAGAGAGAGGGGTGAAGCTTTCTTT. Translating gives CSHDNRERGEAFF.

The CDR3 DNA reads as TGCAGTGCTAGCGCCCTCGGGGCTGCGGGCCAGACCCAGTACTTC. It encodes CSASALGAAGQTQYF. The chain has TRBV20-1 and TRBJ2-5; either TRBD1 or TRBD2 may fit D (5 bases each). Trimming left V 3 bases short and J 6 bases short, with 20 bases between. This CDR3 is 15 amino acids long. From germline, CDR1 is DFQATT and CDR2 SNEGSKA (reference sequence).

In this sample, this clonotype turned up a few times. The rearrangement links TRBV24-1 to TRBJ2-5; the D gene is possibly TRBD1 (6 bases). This CDR3 spans 14 amino acids. The germline gives CDR1 KGHDR, CDR2 SFDVKD. Trimming removed 3 bases at V and 4 bases at J, with 11 bases between. CDR3 nucleotide sequence: TGTGCCACCAGTGATCCGCGGACAGCAGAGACCCAGTACTTC. Translation: CATSDPRTAETQYF.

This clonotype was recorded once. V gene TRBV27 combines with J gene TRBJ2-5; D may be TRBD1 (6 bases). V was shortened by 3 bases and J by 5 bases, with 25 bases between the two germline ends. This CDR3 region has 18 residues. From germline, CDR1 is MNHEY and CDR2 SMNVEV (reference sequence). CDR3 sequence reads: CASSFMTGVDTFGETQYF. CDR3 coding DNA: TGTGCCAGCAGTTTCATGACAGGTGTCGATACATTTGGGGAGACCCAGTACTTC.